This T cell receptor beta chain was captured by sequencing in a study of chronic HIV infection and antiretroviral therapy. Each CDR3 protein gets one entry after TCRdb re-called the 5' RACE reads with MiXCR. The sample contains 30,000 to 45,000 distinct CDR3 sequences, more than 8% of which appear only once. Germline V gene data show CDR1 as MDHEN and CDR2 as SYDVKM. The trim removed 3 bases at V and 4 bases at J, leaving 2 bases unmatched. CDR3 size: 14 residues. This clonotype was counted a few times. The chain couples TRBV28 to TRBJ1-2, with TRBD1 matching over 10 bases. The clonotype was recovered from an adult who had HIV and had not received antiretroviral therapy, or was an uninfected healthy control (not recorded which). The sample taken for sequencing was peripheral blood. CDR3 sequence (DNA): TGTGCCAGCAGTTTTAGGGACAGGGGCTATGGCTACACCTTC. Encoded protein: CASSFRDRGYGYTF.